The rows below give T cell receptor beta chains drawn from one sample of a study of blood T cell repertoires in COVID-19. The assay was immunoSEQ multiplex PCR, and TCRdb's table has in-frame clones only and misses some. The table records under 350,000 clones, 65% to 90% of them present only once. Sample: PBMCs or T cells enriched from blood (not recorded which). Receptors were obtained from a woman aged 35 to 49 with acute COVID-19. CDR3s include the opening cysteine and the closing phenylalanine or tryptophan. The D gene is left open where the match is weak. Size values are once, few and many counts, or a class for expanded clones, and some rows have none.

v_gene,j_gene,d_gene,abundance,CDR3nt,CDR3aa
TRBV15,TRBJ2-1,-,-,TGTGCCACCAGCAGAGACTATCCCAACAATGAGCAGTTCTTC,CATSRDYPNNEQFF
TRBV4-3,TRBJ2-4,TRBD2,-,TGCGCCAGCAGCCAAGCGGCGGGAGGGCCTAACATTCAGTACTTC,CASSQAAGGPNIQYF
TRBV12-3/TRBV12-4,TRBJ2-7,-,few,TGTGCCAGCAGTTGGACAGTAACCTACGAGCAGTACTTC,CASSWTVTYEQYF
TRBV19,TRBJ2-7,TRBD2,few,TGTGCCAGTATGGGTCACCCGGCGGGGGGGGTCTACGAGCAGTACTTC,CASMGHPAGGVYEQYF
TRBV19,TRBJ1-4,TRBD1,-,TGTGCCAGTAGTCTGGACAGGGGTAATGAAAAACTGTTTTTT,CASSLDRGNEKLFF
TRBV19,TRBJ2-1,TRBD1,-,TGTGCCAGTAGTATGGTCGGCAGGGGGCAGCAGAATGAGCAGTTCTTC,CASSMVGRGQQNEQFF
TRBV6-1,TRBJ2-7,TRBD1,-,TGTGCCAGCAGGGGAGGACAGGGGATAGACGAGCAGTACTTC,CASRGGQGIDEQYF
TRBV27,TRBJ1-2,TRBD1,-,TGTGCCAGCAGACCGCTTACAGGGGTGTATGGCTACACCTTC,CASRPLTGVYGYTF
TRBV5-4,TRBJ2-3,TRBD1,few,TGTGCCAGCAGTCGGGACAGGGGATGGGCAGATACGCAGTATTTT,CASSRDRGWADTQYF
TRBV10-2,TRBJ2-4,-,-,TGCGCCAGCAGCCTTTTTCAGGGACAAGTAGCCAAAAACATTCAGTACTTC,CASSLFQGQVAKNIQYF
TRBV6-2/TRBV6-3,TRBJ2-5,TRBD2,-,TGTGCCAGCAGTTGGGGGGTGATTGGCGGGAGGGATCAAGAGACCCAGTACTTC,CASSWGVIGGRDQETQYF
TRBV2,TRBJ2-7,TRBD1,-,TGTGCCAGCAGTTCAACCGGGACAGGGGCTCACGAGCAGTACTTC,CASSSTGTGAHEQYF
TRBV14,TRBJ2-7,TRBD2,-,TGTGCCAGCAGCCAGGGGCTAGCGGGGGCGCAGCGGTACTTC,CASSQGLAGAQRYF
TRBV12-3/TRBV12-4,TRBJ2-4,-,-,TGTGCCAGCAGTTTAAACGGAAACATTCAGTACTTC,CASSLNGNIQYF
TRBV18,TRBJ1-5,TRBD1,-,TGTGCCAGCTCACCTGGGACAGGGGGCAATCAGCCCCAGCATTTT,CASSPGTGGNQPQHF
TRBV9,TRBJ2-3,TRBD2,-,TGTGCCAGCAGCATAAGAGCGGTGGGAGGGCCAGATACGCAGTATTTT,CASSIRAVGGPDTQYF
TRBV5-8,TRBJ2-7,TRBD1,-,TGTGCCAGCAGAATGGGGACAGGCCGACCCTCCTACGAGCAGTACTTC,CASRMGTGRPSYEQYF
TRBV23-1,TRBJ2-7,TRBD1,-,TGCGCCAGCAGTCAATCAAGCCGGGACAGGGAGGGATCCTACGAGCAGTACTTC,CASSQSSRDREGSYEQYF
TRBV28,TRBJ2-2,-,-,TGTGCCGTAGACAGCCCGAACACCGGGGAGCTGTTTTTT,CAVDSPNTGELFF
TRBV12-5,TRBJ2-1,TRBD2,-,TGTGCTAGTGGTTTGGTAACCCTCCGGTGGCTAGCGGGGAAAAGCTCCTACAATGAGCAGTTCTTC,CASGLVTLRWLAGKSSYNEQFF
TRBV6-4,TRBJ2-1,-,-,TGTGCCAGCAGTTTCGGGCCGGGATCCAATGAGCAGTTCTTC,CASSFGPGSNEQFF
TRBV18,TRBJ1-6,-,-,TGTGCCAGCTCACCACCTAACGGAGAGTCTGAACCCCTCCACTTT,CASSPPNGESEPLHF
TRBV19,TRBJ1-5,-,-,TGTGCCAGTAGCGACAGAGTGCAGCCCCAGCATTTT,CASSDRVQPQHF
TRBV19,TRBJ2-4,TRBD1,-,TGTGCCAGTAGTTCGGGACAGGTTTTTGCGGACATTCAGTACTTC,CASSSGQVFADIQYF
TRBV21-1,TRBJ2-7,-,-,TGTGCCAGCACCCAGGACTGCCTAACCTACGAGCAGTACTTC,CASTQDCLTYEQYF
TRBV4-2,TRBJ2-7,TRBD2,-,TGTGCCAGCAGCCAATATGCTAGCGGGAGGATCTACGAGCAGTACTTC,CASSQYASGRIYEQYF
TRBV6-2/TRBV6-3,TRBJ1-2,TRBD1,-,TGTGCCAGCAGTCGGGACAGTAGAGCTAACTATGGCTACACCTTC,CASSRDSRANYGYTF
TRBV7-8,TRBJ2-5,TRBD1,-,TGTGCCAGCAGCAAGACAGGGAAAGAGACCCAGTACTTC,CASSKTGKETQYF
TRBV4-3,TRBJ2-7,-,-,TGCGCCAGCAGCCAAGAATATTTGGCCCGTGAATACGAGCAGTACTTC,CASSQEYLAREYEQYF
TRBV7-2,TRBJ1-5,-,-,TGTGCCAGCAGCTCCCTAACCAGGGAGGAAAGCAATCAGCCCCAGCATTTT,CASSSLTREESNQPQHF
TRBV5-1,TRBJ2-5,TRBD2,-,TGCGCCAGCAGCCTTAGCGGGAGCCAAGAGACCCAGTACTTC,CASSLSGSQETQYF
TRBV5-1,TRBJ2-5,TRBD1,-,TGCGCCAGCAGCGATCGACAGGGCCAAGAGACCCAGTACTTC,CASSDRQGQETQYF
TRBV18,TRBJ1-5,-,-,TGTGCCAGCTCACCACTTCCCGGTAAAAATCAGCCCCAGCATTTT,CASSPLPGKNQPQHF
TRBV3-1/TRBV3-2,TRBJ1-2,-,-,TGTGCCAGCAGCTCCCGGAGTTCGCTGTGCACCTTC,CASSSRSSLCTF
TRBV18,TRBJ1-4,-,few,TGTGCCAGCTCACTCAGGGCCAGGGCAACAACTAATGAAAAACTGTTTTTT,CASSLRARATTNEKLFF
TRBV10-3,TRBJ1-2,-,-,TGTGCCATCAAAGTAGAGGGTACTAACTATGGCTACACCTTC,CAIKVEGTNYGYTF
TRBV2,TRBJ1-6,-,-,TGTGCCAGCAGGCTCGAGGGGGGGCCAATATATAATTCACCCCTCCACTTT,CASRLEGGPIYNSPLHF
TRBV7-9,TRBJ1-1,TRBD1,-,TGTGCCAGCAGCCCCCTGGGACAGGGGAACACTGAAGCTTTCTTT,CASSPLGQGNTEAFF
TRBV28,TRBJ1-2,-,-,TGTGCCAGCAGGACGACGGGGTGGATCTCCACCTTC,CASRTTGWISTF
TRBV7-9,TRBJ2-1,-,-,TGTGCCAGCATCCCTAGACTTGGGGGGGCATACAATGAGCAGTTCTTC,CASIPRLGGAYNEQFF
TRBV28,TRBJ1-5,-,-,TGTGCCAGCTGCATGGGAGGCAGCAATCAGCCCCAGCATTTT,CASCMGGSNQPQHF
TRBV6-5,TRBJ1-1,TRBD1,-,TGTGCCAGCAGAGACAGGGGAGGCACTGAAGCTTTCTTT,CASRDRGGTEAFF
TRBV19,TRBJ1-1,TRBD1,-,TGTGCCAGTAGTATTGGGACAGTAGGTGAAGCTTTCTTT,CASSIGTVGEAFF